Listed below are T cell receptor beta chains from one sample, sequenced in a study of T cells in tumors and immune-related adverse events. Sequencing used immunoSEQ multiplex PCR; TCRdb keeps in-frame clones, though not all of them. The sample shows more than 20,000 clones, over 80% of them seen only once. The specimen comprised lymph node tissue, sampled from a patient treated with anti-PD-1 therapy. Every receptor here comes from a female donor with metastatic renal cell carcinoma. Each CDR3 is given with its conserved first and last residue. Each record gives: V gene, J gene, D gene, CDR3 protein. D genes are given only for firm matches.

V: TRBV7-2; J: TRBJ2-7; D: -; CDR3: CASSLDLVRAYEQYF
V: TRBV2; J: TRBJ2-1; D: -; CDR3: CASSYHSREQFF
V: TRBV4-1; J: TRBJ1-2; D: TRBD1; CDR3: CASSQGGQGRYGYTF
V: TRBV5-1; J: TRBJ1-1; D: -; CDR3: CASSLDSRGTEAFF
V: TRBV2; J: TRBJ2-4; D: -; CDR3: CASTGPGAVNIQYF
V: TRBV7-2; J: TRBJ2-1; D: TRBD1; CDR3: CASSYSDRGPQFF
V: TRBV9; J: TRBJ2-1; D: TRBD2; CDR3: CASSATGLGIGEQFF
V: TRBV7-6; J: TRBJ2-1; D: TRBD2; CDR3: CASSLDGGRLNEQFF
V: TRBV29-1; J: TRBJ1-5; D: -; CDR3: CSVEDLRQRYQPQHF
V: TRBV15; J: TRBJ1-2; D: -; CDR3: CATSSRRQPGNYGYTF
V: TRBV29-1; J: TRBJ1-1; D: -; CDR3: CSVVEWVEAQPLMNTEAFF
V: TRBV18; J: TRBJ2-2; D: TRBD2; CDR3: CASSPPTSGTYTGELFF
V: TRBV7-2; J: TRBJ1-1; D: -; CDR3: CASAQNMNTEAFF
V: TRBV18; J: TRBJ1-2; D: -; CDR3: CASSEIQTVTGDGYTF
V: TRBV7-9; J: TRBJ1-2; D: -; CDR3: CASSKLTVNYGYTF
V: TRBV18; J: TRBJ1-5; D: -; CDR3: CASSPSQTLNQPQHF
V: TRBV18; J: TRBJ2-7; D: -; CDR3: CASSRRQASSYEQYF
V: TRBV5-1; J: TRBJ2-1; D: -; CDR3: CASSLAWVTEQFF
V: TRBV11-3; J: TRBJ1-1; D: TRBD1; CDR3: CASSLARDREAFF
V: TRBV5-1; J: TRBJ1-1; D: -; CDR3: CASSLSIGGTEAFF
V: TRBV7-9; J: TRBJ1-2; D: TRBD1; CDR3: CASRDRGSNYGYTF
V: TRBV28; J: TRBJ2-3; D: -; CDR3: CASSLPPNPTVHTQYF
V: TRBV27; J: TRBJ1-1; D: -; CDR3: CASSFSLRGTAFF
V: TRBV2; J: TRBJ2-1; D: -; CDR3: CASRVAGNEQFF
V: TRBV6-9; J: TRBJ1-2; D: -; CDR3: CASSLVSGYTF
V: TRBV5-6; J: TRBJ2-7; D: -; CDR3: CASSRRLGGGGGEQYF
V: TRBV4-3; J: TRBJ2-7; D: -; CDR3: CASSPKGPADSYEQYF
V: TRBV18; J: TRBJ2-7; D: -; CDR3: CASSPDSSYEQYF
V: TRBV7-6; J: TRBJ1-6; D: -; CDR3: CASSSGVGSPLHF
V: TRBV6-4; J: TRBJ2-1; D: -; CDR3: CASSELPYNEQFF
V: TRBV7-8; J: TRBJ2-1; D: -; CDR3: CASSLVYLGDNEQFF
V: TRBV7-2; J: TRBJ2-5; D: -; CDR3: CASSLLSGETQYF
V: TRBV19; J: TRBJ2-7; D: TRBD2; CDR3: CASRKASSGSSYEQYF
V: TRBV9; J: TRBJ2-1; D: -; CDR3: CASSVTDEQFF
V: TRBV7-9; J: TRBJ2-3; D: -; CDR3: CASSSQTGIRTDTQYF
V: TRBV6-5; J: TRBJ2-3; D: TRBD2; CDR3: CASSRTSGRTDTQYF
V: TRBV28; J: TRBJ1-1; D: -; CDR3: CASSSPKTEAFF
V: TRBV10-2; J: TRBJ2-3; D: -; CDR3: CASGGNTQYF
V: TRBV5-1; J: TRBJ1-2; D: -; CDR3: CASSFNAGSYGYTF
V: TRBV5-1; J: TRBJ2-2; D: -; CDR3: CASNVLAGELFF
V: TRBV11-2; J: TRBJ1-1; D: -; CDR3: CASSPLGAYTEAFF
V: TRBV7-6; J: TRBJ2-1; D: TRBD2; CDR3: CASSRGTSTTNEQFF
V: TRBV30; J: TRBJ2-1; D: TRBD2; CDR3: CAWSVTSGANNEQFF
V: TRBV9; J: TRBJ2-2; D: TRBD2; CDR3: CASSATSGYTGELFF
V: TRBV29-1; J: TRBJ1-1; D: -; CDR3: CSAGYTEAFF
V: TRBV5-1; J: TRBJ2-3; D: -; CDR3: CASSLGGGTDTQYF
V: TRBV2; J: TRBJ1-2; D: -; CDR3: CASSHNPNYGYTF
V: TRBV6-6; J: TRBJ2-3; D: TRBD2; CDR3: CASSYAGGNTDTQYF
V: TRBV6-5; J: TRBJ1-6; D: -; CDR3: CASSYSAGGESPLHF
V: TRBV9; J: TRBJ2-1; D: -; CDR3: CASSVRLPPYNEQFF
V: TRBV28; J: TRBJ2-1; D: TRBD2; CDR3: CASSLAGEGYNEQFF
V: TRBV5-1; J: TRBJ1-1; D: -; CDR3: CASSLSPQGFPEAFF
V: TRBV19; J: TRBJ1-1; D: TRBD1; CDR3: CASSPGQGTEAFF